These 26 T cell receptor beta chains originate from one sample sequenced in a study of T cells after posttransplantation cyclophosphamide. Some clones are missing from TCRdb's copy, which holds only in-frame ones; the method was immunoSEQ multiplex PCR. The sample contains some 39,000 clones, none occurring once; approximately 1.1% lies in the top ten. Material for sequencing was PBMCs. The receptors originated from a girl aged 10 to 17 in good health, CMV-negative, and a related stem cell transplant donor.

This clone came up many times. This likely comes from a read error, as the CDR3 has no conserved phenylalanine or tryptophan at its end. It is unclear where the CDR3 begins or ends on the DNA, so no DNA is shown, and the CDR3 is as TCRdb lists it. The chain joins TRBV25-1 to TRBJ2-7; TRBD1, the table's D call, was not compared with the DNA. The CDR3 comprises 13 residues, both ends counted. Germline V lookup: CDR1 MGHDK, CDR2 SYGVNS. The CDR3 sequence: CASSTTGDSKGAR.

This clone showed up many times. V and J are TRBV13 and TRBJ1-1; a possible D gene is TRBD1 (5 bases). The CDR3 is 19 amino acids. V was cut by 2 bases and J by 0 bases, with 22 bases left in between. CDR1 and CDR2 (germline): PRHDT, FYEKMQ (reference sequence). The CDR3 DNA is TGTGCCAGCAGCTTATGGGGCCCACTGCCTACCCCCATGAACACTGAAGCTTTCTTT. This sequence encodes CASSLWGPLPTPMNTEAFF. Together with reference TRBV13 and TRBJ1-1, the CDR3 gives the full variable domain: AAGVIQSPRHLIKEKRETATLKCYPIPRHDTVYWYQQGPGQDPQFLISFYEKMQSDKGSIPDRFSAQQFSDYHSELNMSSLELGDSALYFCASSLWGPLPTPMNTEAFFGQGTRLTVV.

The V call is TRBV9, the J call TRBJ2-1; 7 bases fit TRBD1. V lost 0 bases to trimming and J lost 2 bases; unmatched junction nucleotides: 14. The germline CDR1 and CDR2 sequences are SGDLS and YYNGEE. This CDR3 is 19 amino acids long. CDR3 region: CASSVAPLPGQSAYNEQFF. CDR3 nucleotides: TGTGCCAGCAGCGTAGCCCCCCTCCCGGGACAGTCTGCCTACAATGAGCAGTTCTTC. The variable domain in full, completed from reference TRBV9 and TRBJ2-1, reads DSGVTQTPKHLITATGQRVTLRCSPRSGDLSVYWYQQSLDQGLQFLIQYYNGEERAKGNILERFSAQQFPDLHSELNLSSLELGDSALYFCASSVAPLPGQSAYNEQFFGPGTRLTVL.

The CDR3 region has the DNA TGTGCCAGCAGTTCCGCGGCGGTTTTCTATGGCTACACCTTC. It is translated as CASSSAAVFYGYTF. The chain combines TRBV6-5 with TRBJ1-2; no clear D gene. V was clipped by 4 bases and J by 4 bases, with 13 bases between them. This CDR3 has 14 residues. Germline loops: CDR1 MNHEY, CDR2 SVGAGI.

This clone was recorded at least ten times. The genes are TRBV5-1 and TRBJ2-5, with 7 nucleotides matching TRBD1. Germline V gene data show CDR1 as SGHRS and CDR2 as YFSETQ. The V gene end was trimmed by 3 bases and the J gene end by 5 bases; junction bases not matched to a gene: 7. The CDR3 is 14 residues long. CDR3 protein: CASSSGQAYETQYF. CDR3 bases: TGCGCCAGCAGCTCAGGACAGGCGTATGAGACCCAGTACTTC.

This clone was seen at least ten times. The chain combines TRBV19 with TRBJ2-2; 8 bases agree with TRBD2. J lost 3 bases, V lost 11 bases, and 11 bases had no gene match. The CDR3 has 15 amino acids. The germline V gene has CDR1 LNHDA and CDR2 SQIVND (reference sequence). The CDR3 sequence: CAATPRGGHTGELFF. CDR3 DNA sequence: TGTGCCGCCACCCCTCGGGGGGGCCACACCGGGGAGCTGTTTTTT.

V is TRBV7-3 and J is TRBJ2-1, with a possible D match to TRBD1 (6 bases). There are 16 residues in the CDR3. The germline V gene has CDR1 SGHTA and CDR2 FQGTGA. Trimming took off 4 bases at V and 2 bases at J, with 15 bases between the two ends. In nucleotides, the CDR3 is TGTGCCAGCAGCTCCGAATGGACAGCTGCCTACAATGAGCAGTTCTTC. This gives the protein CASSSEWTAAYNEQFF.

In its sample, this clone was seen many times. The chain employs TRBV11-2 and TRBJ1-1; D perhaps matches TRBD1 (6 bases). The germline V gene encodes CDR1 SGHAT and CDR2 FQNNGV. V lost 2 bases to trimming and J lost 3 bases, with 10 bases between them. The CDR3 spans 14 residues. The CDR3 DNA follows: TGTGCCAGCAGCTTACAGGGGAGCTACACTGAAGCTTTCTTT. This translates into CASSLQGSYTEAFF.

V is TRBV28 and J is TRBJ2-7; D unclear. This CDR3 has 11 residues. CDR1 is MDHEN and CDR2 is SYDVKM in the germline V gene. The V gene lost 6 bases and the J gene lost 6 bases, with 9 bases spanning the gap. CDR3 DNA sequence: TGTGCCAGCAGATATAGAAGCGAGCAGTACTTC. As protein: CASRYRSEQYF.

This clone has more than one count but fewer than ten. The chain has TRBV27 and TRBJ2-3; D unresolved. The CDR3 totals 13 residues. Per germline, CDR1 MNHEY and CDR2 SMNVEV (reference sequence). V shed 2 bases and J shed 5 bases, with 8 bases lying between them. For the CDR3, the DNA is TGTGCCAGCAGTTTAGGGCCTCAAGATACGCAGTATTTT. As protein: CASSLGPQDTQYF.

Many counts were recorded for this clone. The CDR3 protein is CASSFAGDGYTF. DNA of the CDR3: TGTGCCAGCAGCTTTGCCGGGGATGGCTACACCTTC. This sequence joins TRBV7-8 and TRBJ1-2, with D uncertain. CDR3 size: 12 residues. In germline, CDR1 is SGHVS, CDR2 FQNEAQ. Trimming took off 3 bases at V and 6 bases at J, with 8 bases between the two ends.

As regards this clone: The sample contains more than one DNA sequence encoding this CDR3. Written as DNA, the CDR3 is TGTGCCAGCAGCCTCATGGGGCAAGCGAACACTGAAGCTTTCTTT. Translation gives CASSLMGQANTEAFF. This chain links TRBV7-3 with TRBJ1-1; TRBD1 is a possible D gene (5 bases). Germline V gene data show CDR1 as SGHTA and CDR2 as FQGTGA. V shed 5 bases and J shed 1 base, with 14 bases lying between them. CDR3 size: 15 residues.

The DNA for the CDR3 is TGTGCCAGCAGCTTCATACTGGGGGCGCAGGAGACCCAGTACTTC. This translates into CASSFILGAQETQYF. This chain links TRBV5-6 with TRBJ2-5, with D possibly being TRBD1 (6 bases). Germline assignment: CDR1 SGHDT and CDR2 YYEEEE. The CDR3 consists of 15 residues. V was clipped by 2 bases and J by 5 bases, with 16 bases between them.

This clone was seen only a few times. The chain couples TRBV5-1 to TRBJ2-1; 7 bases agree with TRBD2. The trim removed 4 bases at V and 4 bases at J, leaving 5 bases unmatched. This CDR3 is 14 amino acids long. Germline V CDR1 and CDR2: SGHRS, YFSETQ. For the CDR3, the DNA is TGCGCCAGCAGCGCCCGGGAGGTATACAATGAGCAGTTCTTC. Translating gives CASSAREVYNEQFF. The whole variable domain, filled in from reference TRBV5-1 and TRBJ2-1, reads KAGVTQTPRYLIKTRGQQVTLSCSPISGHRSVSWYQQTPGQGLQFLFEYFSETQRNKGNFPGRFSGRQFSNSRSEMNVSTLELGDSALYLCASSAREVYNEQFFGPGTRLTVL.

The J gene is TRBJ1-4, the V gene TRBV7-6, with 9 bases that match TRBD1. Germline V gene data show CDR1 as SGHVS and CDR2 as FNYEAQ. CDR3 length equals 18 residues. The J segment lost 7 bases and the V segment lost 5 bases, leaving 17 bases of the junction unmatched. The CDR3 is CASSRDREGSLVREKLFF. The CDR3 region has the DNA TGTGCCAGCAGCCGGGACAGGGAAGGTAGTCTAGTACGTGAAAAACTGTTTTTT.

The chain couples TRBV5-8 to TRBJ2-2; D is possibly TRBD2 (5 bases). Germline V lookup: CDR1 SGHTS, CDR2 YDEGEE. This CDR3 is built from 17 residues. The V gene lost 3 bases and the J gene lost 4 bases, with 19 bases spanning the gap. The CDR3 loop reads CASSSGRWERVTGELFF. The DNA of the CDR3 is TGTGCCAGCAGCTCCGGGCGCTGGGAGAGAGTCACCGGGGAGCTGTTTTTT.

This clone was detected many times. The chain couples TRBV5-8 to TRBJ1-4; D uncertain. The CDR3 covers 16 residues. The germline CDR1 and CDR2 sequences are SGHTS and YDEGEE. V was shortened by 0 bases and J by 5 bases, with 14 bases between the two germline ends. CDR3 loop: CASSLDWWAENEKLFF. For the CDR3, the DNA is TGTGCCAGCAGCTTGGATTGGTGGGCCGAGAATGAAAAACTGTTTTTT.

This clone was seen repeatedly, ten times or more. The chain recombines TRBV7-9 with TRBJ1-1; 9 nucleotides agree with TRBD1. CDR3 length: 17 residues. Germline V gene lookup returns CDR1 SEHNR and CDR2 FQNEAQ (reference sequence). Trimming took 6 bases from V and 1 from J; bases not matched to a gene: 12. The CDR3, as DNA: TGTGCCAGCAGTGTGACAGCAAAGGGACAGGGGAACACTGAAGCTTTCTTT. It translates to CASSVTAKGQGNTEAFF.

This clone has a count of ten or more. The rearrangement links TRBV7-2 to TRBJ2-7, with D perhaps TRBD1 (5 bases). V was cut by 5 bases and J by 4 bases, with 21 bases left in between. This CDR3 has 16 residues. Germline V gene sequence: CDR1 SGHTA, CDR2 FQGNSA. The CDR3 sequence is CASSPPLGLLGYEQYF. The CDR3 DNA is TGTGCCAGCAGCCCCCCGTTGGGGCTCCTAGGGTACGAGCAGTACTTC.

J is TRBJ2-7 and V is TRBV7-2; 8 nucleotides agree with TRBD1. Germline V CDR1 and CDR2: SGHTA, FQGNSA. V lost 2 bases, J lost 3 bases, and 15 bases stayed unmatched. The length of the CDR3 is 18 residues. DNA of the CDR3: TGTGCCAGCAGCTTAAGAGAATATCGGACAGGGAGCGTCTACGAGCAGTACTTC. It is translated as CASSLREYRTGSVYEQYF.

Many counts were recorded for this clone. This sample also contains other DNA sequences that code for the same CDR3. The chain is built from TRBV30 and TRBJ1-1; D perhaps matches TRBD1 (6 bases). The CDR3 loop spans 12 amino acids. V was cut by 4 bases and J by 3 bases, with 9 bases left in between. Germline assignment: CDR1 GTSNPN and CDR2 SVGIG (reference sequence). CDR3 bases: TGTGCCTGGACAACAGGGCACACTGAAGCTTTCTTT. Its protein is CAWTTGHTEAFF.

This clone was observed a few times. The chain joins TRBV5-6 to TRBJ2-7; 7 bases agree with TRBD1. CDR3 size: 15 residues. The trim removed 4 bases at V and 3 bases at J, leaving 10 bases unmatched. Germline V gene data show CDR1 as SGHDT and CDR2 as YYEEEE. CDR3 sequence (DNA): TGTGCCAGCAGCACATGGGGACAGAGAAGCTACGAGCAGTACTTC. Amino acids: CASSTWGQRSYEQYF.

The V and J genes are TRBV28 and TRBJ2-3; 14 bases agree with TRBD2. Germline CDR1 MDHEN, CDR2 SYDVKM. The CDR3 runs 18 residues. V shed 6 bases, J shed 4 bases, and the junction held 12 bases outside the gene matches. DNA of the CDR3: TGTGCCAGCAGCCCGATACGCGGGACTAGCGGGAGTGCAGATACGCAGTATTTT. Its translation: CASSPIRGTSGSADTQYF.

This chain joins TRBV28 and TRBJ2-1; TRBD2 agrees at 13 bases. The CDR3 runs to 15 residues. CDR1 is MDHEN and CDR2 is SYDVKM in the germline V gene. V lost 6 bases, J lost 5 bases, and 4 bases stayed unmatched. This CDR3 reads CASSPGLAGNNEQFF. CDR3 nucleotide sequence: TGTGCCAGCAGCCCGGGACTAGCGGGGAACAATGAGCAGTTCTTC.

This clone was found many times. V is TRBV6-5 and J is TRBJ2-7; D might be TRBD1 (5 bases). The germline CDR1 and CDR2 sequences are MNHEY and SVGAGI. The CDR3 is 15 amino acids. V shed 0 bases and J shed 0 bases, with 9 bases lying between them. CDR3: CASSYSGQISYEQYF. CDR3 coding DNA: TGTGCCAGCAGTTACTCGGGGCAGATCTCCTACGAGCAGTACTTC.

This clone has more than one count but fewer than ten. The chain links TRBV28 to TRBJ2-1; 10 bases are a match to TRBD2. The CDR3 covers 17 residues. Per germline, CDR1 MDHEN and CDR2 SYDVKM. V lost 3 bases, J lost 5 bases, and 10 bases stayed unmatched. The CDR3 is CASSFTGTSENHNEQFF. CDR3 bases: TGTGCCAGCAGTTTCACCGGGACTAGCGAAAATCACAATGAGCAGTTCTTC.